These T cell receptor beta chains were read from a single sample in a study of blood T cell repertoires in COVID-19. Sequencing used immunoSEQ multiplex PCR; TCRdb keeps in-frame clones, though not all of them. The sample records some 100,000 clones, 80% to 90% being singletons. The material sequenced was peripheral blood. All receptors come from a man between 65 and 85 years old who had recovered from COVID-19. CDR3s include the opening cysteine and the closing phenylalanine or tryptophan. A D gene is named only where the DNA matches it firmly. Clone size appears in some rows only: once, few, many, or a class for an expanded clone.

v_call	cdr3_length	d_call	j_call	clone_size	cdr3_aa	cdr3_nt
TRBV6-5	14	.	TRBJ1-1	.	CASNSPGVNTEAFF	TGTGCCAGCAATAGTCCAGGGGTGAACACTGAAGCTTTCTTT
TRBV5-1	15	TRBD1	TRBJ2-7	.	CASSLVQGAGEELYF	TGCGCCAGCAGCCTTGTACAGGGGGCTGGGGAGGAGCTGTACTTC
TRBV5-1	14	.	TRBJ1-4	.	CASSLRAPREKLFF	TGCGCCAGCAGCTTGAGAGCCCCACGGGAAAAACTGTTTTTT
TRBV5-1	14	.	TRBJ2-1	.	CASSLVPGANEQFF	TGCGCCAGCAGCTTGGTTCCAGGGGCTAATGAGCAGTTCTTC
TRBV7-2	16	TRBD2	TRBJ2-1	.	CASSGLAVNVYNEQFF	TGTGCCAGCAGCGGACTAGCGGTCAACGTATACAATGAGCAGTTCTTC
TRBV12-3/TRBV12-4	13	.	TRBJ2-2	.	CASIGGNTGELFF	TGTGCCAGCATAGGAGGGAACACCGGGGAGCTGTTTTTT
TRBV28	19	TRBD1	TRBJ1-3	.	CARTPWGAGQVVSGNTIYF	TGTGCCAGAACCCCCTGGGGAGCCGGACAGGTCGTCTCTGGAAACACCATATATTTT
TRBV5-4	15	TRBD1	TRBJ1-1	.	CASTQLRQGEVEAFF	TGTGCCAGCACCCAACTTCGACAGGGTGAGGTTGAAGCTTTCTTT
TRBV6-1	15	TRBD2	TRBJ2-4	.	CASSPVELAGGRKYF	TGTGCCAGCAGTCCCGTGGAACTAGCGGGAGGGCGTAAGTACTTC
TRBV18	12	.	TRBJ2-5	.	CASSPGRETQYF	TGTGCCAGCTCACCGGGCAGGGAGACCCAGTACTTC
TRBV13	14	.	TRBJ2-2	.	CASKLGAYTGELFF	TGTGCCAGCAAGCTGGGGGCGTACACCGGGGAGCTGTTTTTT
TRBV7-6	16	.	TRBJ2-4	.	CASSPSPGLAKNIQYF	TGTGCCAGCAGCCCGTCACCGGGGTTAGCCAAAAACATTCAGTACTTC
TRBV6-1	14	TRBD2	TRBJ2-3	once	CASSERGGEDTQYF	TGTGCCAGCAGTGAGCGGGGGGGGGAAGATACGCAGTATTTT
TRBV18	14	.	TRBJ1-1	once	CASSPDRMNTEAFF	TGTGCCAGCTCACCTGACAGAATGAACACTGAAGCTTTCTTT
TRBV6-2/TRBV6-3	15	.	TRBJ1-2	.	CASSSGGAGNYGYTF	TGTGCCAGCAGTTCCGGGGGAGCAGGGAACTATGGCTACACCTTC
TRBV7-3	13	.	TRBJ2-3	.	CASSSQVRDTQYF	TGTGCCAGCAGCTCCCAAGTTCGGGATACGCAGTATTTT